A selection of T cell receptor beta chains follows, all from one sample in a study of T cell changes during pregnancy in multiple sclerosis. Here immunoSEQ multiplex PCR was the method, and the copy in TCRdb shows in-frame clones only, minus some. The sample records 35,000 to 40,000 clones, about 92% being singletons. The specimen comprised CD8+ T cells from peripheral blood mononuclear cells, sampled in the third trimester of pregnancy. These TCRs come from a female donor with multiple sclerosis, enrolled in a pregnancy study. CDR3s leave out the opening cysteine and the closing phenylalanine or tryptophan. Not all rows give a size; the values are once, few, many and, for expanded clones, a class.

TRBV19	TRBJ2-1	.	ASSTWDLGNEQF
TRBV7-2	TRBJ2-7	.	ASSILLREWSEQY
TRBV2	TRBJ2-1	once	ASSVTSGSNEQF
TRBV2	TRBJ1-5	.	ASSPYPYRDRSADQPQH
TRBV19	TRBJ2-5	.	ASIGSGSVGETQY
TRBV20-1	TRBJ2-7	.	SARRGIEQY
TRBV4-3	TRBJ1-2	.	ASSQDLGGRGDYGYT
TRBV7-9	TRBJ2-7	.	ASSLSTSPNEQY
TRBV9	TRBJ1-3	once	ASSATGTGNTIY
TRBV4-1	TRBJ2-3	.	ASSQGLSDTQY
TRBV6-4	TRBJ2-3	once	ASSDAGGPSDTQY
TRBV28	TRBJ2-2	.	ASRFTELAANTGELF
TRBV4-1	TRBJ2-2	.	ASSPFADSNTGELF
TRBV6-5	TRBJ2-1	.	ASRLSGMGYNEQF
TRBV28	TRBJ2-7	.	ASSLEGYEQY
TRBV6-1	TRBJ2-1	.	ASRKGTDGQF
TRBV19	TRBJ1-4	.	ASSITGAAGQEKLF
TRBV6-4	TRBJ2-2	once	ASSDSKLGTGELF
TRBV19	TRBJ2-2	.	ASSPRVGELF
TRBV15	TRBJ2-3	.	ATSSEGSTDTQY
TRBV7-2	TRBJ2-3	.	ASSLAQWRVITDTQY
TRBV11-2	TRBJ2-7	.	ASSSWTGLAGARTYEQY
TRBV4-2	TRBJ2-7	.	ASSPTSGRALNEQY
TRBV2	TRBJ2-1	once	ASSDPPDRDYYNEQF
TRBV7-9	TRBJ2-7	.	ASSPLRLAGAYEQY
TRBV2	TRBJ2-3	.	ASPDPERTDTQY
TRBV27	TRBJ2-7	.	ASRLAGVGEQY
TRBV2	TRBJ2-5	.	ASSGWRTRAGETQY
TRBV15	TRBJ2-2	.	ATSTDTGELF
TRBV7-3	TRBJ2-6	.	ASSGDSGANVLT
TRBV4-1	TRBJ2-1	.	ASSPPDNHNEQF
TRBV29-1	TRBJ2-7	.	SVGMSAYEQY
TRBV9	TRBJ2-2	.	ASSAGGTGELF
TRBV30	TRBJ2-7	.	AWSVFAGPYEQY
TRBV14	TRBJ2-7	.	ASSPAGDDEQY
TRBV5-6	TRBJ1-2	.	ASTPGTGLGSGYGYT
TRBV2	TRBJ2-3	.	ASSRLAEISTDTQY
TRBV10-1	TRBJ2-7	.	ASSDTQREGSYEQY
TRBV6-4	TRBJ2-1	.	ASSEGGSGNEQF
TRBV25-1	TRBJ2-1	.	ASSELGAGLKQF
TRBV19	TRBJ2-2	.	ASSIELGGGTGELF
TRBV5-5	TRBJ2-7	.	ASSLPTSGTYEQY
TRBV27	TRBJ2-7	.	ASGIQGGEQY
TRBV28	TRBJ2-7	.	ASSGGGQLEQY
TRBV2	TRBJ1-1	.	ASNSGQWNTEAF
TRBV7-2	TRBJ2-1	.	ASSLVDNYNEQF
TRBV7-9	TRBJ2-1	.	ASSIDEQF